This is a list of T cell receptor beta chains from one sample in a study of blood T cell repertoires in COVID-19. Clones were read by immunoSEQ multiplex PCR, and TCRdb kept only the in-frame ones, dropping some. The sample includes hundreds of thousands of clones, approximately 88% of them seen just once. Material for sequencing was PBMCs or T cells enriched from blood (not recorded which). These receptors were taken from a woman in her twenties or thirties who had recovered from COVID-19. CDR3s include the opening cysteine and the closing phenylalanine or tryptophan. The order of the fields is clone size, J gene, V gene, D gene, CDR3 DNA, CDR3 protein. The D gene is left open where the match is weak. Some rows mark clone size as missing; the rest say once, few, many or name a class of expanded clone.

clone size: .; J gene: TRBJ2-2; V gene: TRBV9; D gene: .; CDR3 DNA: TGTGCCAGCAGCGTTAGTGTGACTAGAAACACCGGGGAGCTGTTTTTT; CDR3 protein: CASSVSVTRNTGELFF
clone size: .; J gene: TRBJ2-5; V gene: TRBV5-1; D gene: .; CDR3 DNA: TGCGCCAGCAGCTTGGCCGGACTGGGGGGTGTGGAGACCCAGTACTTC; CDR3 protein: CASSLAGLGGVETQYF
clone size: .; J gene: TRBJ2-7; V gene: TRBV19; D gene: TRBD1; CDR3 DNA: TGTGCCAGTAGATTTGGGGCAGGGGGCCCTCCCTACGAGCAGTACTTC; CDR3 protein: CASRFGAGGPPYEQYF
clone size: .; J gene: TRBJ2-3; V gene: TRBV5-1; D gene: TRBD2; CDR3 DNA: TGCGCCAGCAGCTCATCGGCAGTTGGACTAGCGGCGACAGATACGCAGTATTTT; CDR3 protein: CASSSSAVGLAATDTQYF
clone size: .; J gene: TRBJ1-4; V gene: TRBV19; D gene: .; CDR3 DNA: TGTGCCAGTAGCGACAGGCAAGATGGTGAAAAACTGTTTTTT; CDR3 protein: CASSDRQDGEKLFF
clone size: .; J gene: TRBJ1-1; V gene: TRBV4-1; D gene: .; CDR3 DNA: TGCGCCAGCAGCCAAGGCTATCTTGAGCCCTCGGAACCGGGCACTGAAGCTTTCTTT; CDR3 protein: CASSQGYLEPSEPGTEAFF
clone size: .; J gene: TRBJ2-2; V gene: TRBV9; D gene: .; CDR3 DNA: TGTGCCAGCAGCGTCCGGGGAGAGCTGTTTTTT; CDR3 protein: CASSVRGELFF
clone size: once; J gene: TRBJ2-7; V gene: TRBV7-9; D gene: TRBD2; CDR3 DNA: TGTGCCAGCAGCCCGGCGGGGAGGGGAGACCGCTACGAGCAGTACTTC; CDR3 protein: CASSPAGRGDRYEQYF
clone size: .; J gene: TRBJ1-3; V gene: TRBV6-1; D gene: TRBD1; CDR3 DNA: TGTGCCAGCAGTGAACCGGGACAGGCTGGAAACACCATATATTTT; CDR3 protein: CASSEPGQAGNTIYF
clone size: .; J gene: TRBJ1-2; V gene: TRBV9; D gene: .; CDR3 DNA: TGTGCCAGCAGCGCCGGAGAAGACAGCTATGGCTACACCTTC; CDR3 protein: CASSAGEDSYGYTF
clone size: once; J gene: TRBJ2-3; V gene: TRBV27; D gene: TRBD1; CDR3 DNA: TGTGCCAGCACTACAGGGGTCACAGATACGCAGTATTTT; CDR3 protein: CASTTGVTDTQYF
clone size: .; J gene: TRBJ2-7; V gene: TRBV27; D gene: .; CDR3 DNA: TGTGCCAGCAGGCGGGACTTCCTCAGCTCCTACGAGCAGTACTTC; CDR3 protein: CASRRDFLSSYEQYF
clone size: .; J gene: TRBJ2-5; V gene: TRBV5-1; D gene: .; CDR3 DNA: TGCGCCAGCAGCTTTCGGGAGCCACGGGAGACCCAGTACTTC; CDR3 protein: CASSFREPRETQYF
clone size: few; J gene: TRBJ1-6; V gene: TRBV2; D gene: .; CDR3 DNA: TGTGCCAGCAGTGAATCCAGGGGCCCGGGGTCACCCCTCCACTTT; CDR3 protein: CASSESRGPGSPLHF
clone size: .; J gene: TRBJ2-2; V gene: TRBV4-3; D gene: .; CDR3 DNA: TGCGCCAGCAGCCAACTATACACCGGGGAGCTGTTTTTT; CDR3 protein: CASSQLYTGELFF
clone size: .; J gene: TRBJ1-2; V gene: TRBV5-6; D gene: .; CDR3 DNA: TGTGCCAGCAAGGGAGAGGGGGACTACACCTTC; CDR3 protein: CASKGEGDYTF
clone size: once; J gene: TRBJ1-2; V gene: TRBV7-8; D gene: .; CDR3 DNA: TGTGCCAGCAGCTTACAGGGATTATCCTATGGCTACACCTTC; CDR3 protein: CASSLQGLSYGYTF
clone size: .; J gene: TRBJ1-5; V gene: TRBV5-6; D gene: .; CDR3 DNA: TGTGCCAGCAGCTTGTCCCTTAATAGCAATCAGCCCCAGCATTTT; CDR3 protein: CASSLSLNSNQPQHF
clone size: .; J gene: TRBJ2-5; V gene: TRBV27; D gene: .; CDR3 DNA: TGTGCCAGCAGGAGATCCCCACAAGAGACCCAGTACTTC; CDR3 protein: CASRRSPQETQYF
clone size: .; J gene: TRBJ2-1; V gene: TRBV9; D gene: .; CDR3 DNA: TGTGCCAGCAGCATAGGGGTCCGAGCGAATGAGCAGTTCTTC; CDR3 protein: CASSIGVRANEQFF
clone size: .; J gene: TRBJ1-4; V gene: TRBV10-3; D gene: .; CDR3 DNA: TGTGCCATCAGTGAGTGGGCAGGGCAAACTAATGAAAAACTGTTTTTT; CDR3 protein: CAISEWAGQTNEKLFF
clone size: .; J gene: TRBJ2-7; V gene: TRBV7-3; D gene: TRBD1; CDR3 DNA: TGTGCCAGCAGCTACCTTCCGGGACAGGGAAACGAGCAGTACTTC; CDR3 protein: CASSYLPGQGNEQYF
clone size: .; J gene: TRBJ1-6; V gene: TRBV6-2/TRBV6-3; D gene: .; CDR3 DNA: TGTGCCAGCAGTTACGGCAGATTCTATAATTCACCCCTCCACTTT; CDR3 protein: CASSYGRFYNSPLHF
clone size: .; J gene: TRBJ2-3; V gene: TRBV28; D gene: TRBD1; CDR3 DNA: TGTGCCAGCAGCCTGGAAGACAGGGGGCGAGGGGGCACAGATACGCAGTATTTT; CDR3 protein: CASSLEDRGRGGTDTQYF
clone size: .; J gene: TRBJ1-2; V gene: TRBV24-1; D gene: TRBD1; CDR3 DNA: TGTGCCACCAGTGAGGACAGGGGGCCTAACTATGGCTACACCTTC; CDR3 protein: CATSEDRGPNYGYTF
clone size: .; J gene: TRBJ1-4; V gene: TRBV20-1; D gene: TRBD1; CDR3 DNA: TGCAGTGCTAGTTTGTTGGGGACAGCTAATGAAAAACTGTTTTTT; CDR3 protein: CSASLLGTANEKLFF
clone size: .; J gene: TRBJ1-2; V gene: TRBV5-1; D gene: .; CDR3 DNA: TGCGCCAGCAGCTTGGACTCTGGAGGTGGCTACACCTTC; CDR3 protein: CASSLDSGGGYTF
clone size: .; J gene: TRBJ1-2; V gene: TRBV5-1; D gene: .; CDR3 DNA: TGCGCCAGCAGCCTGGGCAGGGCAACCTATGGCTACACCTTC; CDR3 protein: CASSLGRATYGYTF
clone size: .; J gene: TRBJ1-2; V gene: TRBV2; D gene: .; CDR3 DNA: TGTGCCAGCTGGGGGGATGGCTACACCTTC; CDR3 protein: CASWGDGYTF
clone size: .; J gene: TRBJ1-5; V gene: TRBV10-3; D gene: .; CDR3 DNA: TGTGCCATCAGTGAGTTCGGGGGGGAGGAGCCCCAGCATTTT; CDR3 protein: CAISEFGGEEPQHF
clone size: .; J gene: TRBJ2-1; V gene: TRBV19; D gene: TRBD2; CDR3 DNA: TGTGCCAGCTTCAAACTAGCGGGAGGGCCCAATGAGCAGTTCTTC; CDR3 protein: CASFKLAGGPNEQFF
clone size: .; J gene: TRBJ1-5; V gene: TRBV6-2/TRBV6-3; D gene: .; CDR3 DNA: TGTGCCAGCAGTTACAACCAGGATAGCAATCAGCCCCAGCATTTT; CDR3 protein: CASSYNQDSNQPQHF
clone size: .; J gene: TRBJ1-2; V gene: TRBV6-5; D gene: TRBD1; CDR3 DNA: TGTGCCAGCAGAATTATTGGACAGGAAAACTATGGCTACACCTTC; CDR3 protein: CASRIIGQENYGYTF
clone size: .; J gene: TRBJ2-3; V gene: TRBV3-1/TRBV3-2; D gene: TRBD2; CDR3 DNA: TGTGCCAGCAGCCAAGCCACGGGGGGGGATAGCCGTTATAGCACAGATACGCAGTATTTT; CDR3 protein: CASSQATGGDSRYSTDTQYF
clone size: .; J gene: TRBJ1-1; V gene: TRBV7-2; D gene: .; CDR3 DNA: TGTGCCAGCAGCTTAGCGGAGGGTTCCACTGAAGCTTTCTTT; CDR3 protein: CASSLAEGSTEAFF
clone size: .; J gene: TRBJ2-7; V gene: TRBV5-1; D gene: TRBD1; CDR3 DNA: TGCGCCAGCAGCCTTACCGGGACAGGGGTTACCTACGAGCAGTACTTC; CDR3 protein: CASSLTGTGVTYEQYF
clone size: .; J gene: TRBJ1-5; V gene: TRBV11-3; D gene: .; CDR3 DNA: TGTGCCAGCAGCTTAACGAGTTTGGGCGGGCTCTGCCGCAATCAGCCCCAGCATTTT; CDR3 protein: CASSLTSLGGLCRNQPQHF
clone size: .; J gene: TRBJ2-1; V gene: TRBV15; D gene: .; CDR3 DNA: TGTGCCACCAGCTTATTTTCGGGACACTCCTACAATGAGCAGTTCTTC; CDR3 protein: CATSLFSGHSYNEQFF
clone size: .; J gene: TRBJ1-4; V gene: TRBV4-1; D gene: .; CDR3 DNA: TGCGCCAGCAGCCTGGGGGCGGGGGTAAATGAAAAACTGTTTTTT; CDR3 protein: CASSLGAGVNEKLFF
clone size: .; J gene: TRBJ2-3; V gene: TRBV28; D gene: TRBD1; CDR3 DNA: TGTGCCAGCAGTTCTGGACAGGGGTACACAGATACGCAGTATTTT; CDR3 protein: CASSSGQGYTDTQYF
clone size: .; J gene: TRBJ2-7; V gene: TRBV6-2/TRBV6-3; D gene: .; CDR3 DNA: TGTGCCAGCAGCCCTACCCGGGTTAACGAGCAGTACTTC; CDR3 protein: CASSPTRVNEQYF
clone size: few; J gene: TRBJ1-5; V gene: TRBV15; D gene: TRBD1; CDR3 DNA: TGTGCCACCAGCAGAGATCAAGGACCTCCTAGGACAGGGCGCAATCAGCCCCAGCATTTT; CDR3 protein: CATSRDQGPPRTGRNQPQHF
clone size: .; J gene: TRBJ2-1; V gene: TRBV4-1; D gene: TRBD2; CDR3 DNA: TGCGCCAGCAGCCAAGACACTAGCGGGGGGTACAATGAGCAGTTCTTC; CDR3 protein: CASSQDTSGGYNEQFF
clone size: once; J gene: TRBJ1-1; V gene: TRBV27; D gene: TRBD1; CDR3 DNA: TGTGCCAGCAGCTTGACAGGGATCGGAACTGAAGCTTTCTTT; CDR3 protein: CASSLTGIGTEAFF
clone size: .; J gene: TRBJ2-5; V gene: TRBV11-2; D gene: TRBD2; CDR3 DNA: TGTGCCAGCAGCTTATTGACTAGCGGGGAAGAGACCCAGTACTTC; CDR3 protein: CASSLLTSGEETQYF
clone size: .; J gene: TRBJ2-7; V gene: TRBV27; D gene: .; CDR3 DNA: TGTGCCAGCAGTTTAAAGTTGGCAGGGGTATCCTACGAGCAGTACTTC; CDR3 protein: CASSLKLAGVSYEQYF
clone size: once; J gene: TRBJ2-7; V gene: TRBV11-3; D gene: TRBD1; CDR3 DNA: TGTGCCAGCAGCTCAGGGGGCTATCCCTACGAGCAGTACTTC; CDR3 protein: CASSSGGYPYEQYF
clone size: few; J gene: TRBJ2-7; V gene: TRBV27; D gene: TRBD2; CDR3 DNA: TGTGCCAGCAGTCCTCCGGGACTAGCGGGCTACGAGCAGTACTTC; CDR3 protein: CASSPPGLAGYEQYF
clone size: .; J gene: TRBJ1-2; V gene: TRBV29-1; D gene: .; CDR3 DNA: TGCAGCGTTGACGGTCTTTATGGCTACACCTTC; CDR3 protein: CSVDGLYGYTF